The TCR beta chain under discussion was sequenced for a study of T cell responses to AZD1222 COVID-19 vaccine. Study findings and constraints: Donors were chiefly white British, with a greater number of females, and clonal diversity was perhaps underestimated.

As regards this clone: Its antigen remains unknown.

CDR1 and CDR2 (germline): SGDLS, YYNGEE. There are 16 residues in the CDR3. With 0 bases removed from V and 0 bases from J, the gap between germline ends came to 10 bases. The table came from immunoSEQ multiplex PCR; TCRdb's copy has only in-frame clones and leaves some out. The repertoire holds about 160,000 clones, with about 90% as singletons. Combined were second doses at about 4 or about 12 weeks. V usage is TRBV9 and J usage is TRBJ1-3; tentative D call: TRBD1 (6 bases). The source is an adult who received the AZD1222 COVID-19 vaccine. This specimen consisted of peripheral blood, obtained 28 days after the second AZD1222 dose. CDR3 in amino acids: CASSVGTVLSGNTIYF. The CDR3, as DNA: TGTGCCAGCAGCGTAGGGACAGTCCTCTCTGGAAACACCATATATTTT. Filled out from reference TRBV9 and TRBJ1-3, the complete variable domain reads DSGVTQTPKHLITATGQRVTLRCSPRSGDLSVYWYQQSLDQGLQFLIQYYNGEERAKGNILERFSAQQFPDLHSELNLSSLELGDSALYFCASSVGTVLSGNTIYFGEGSWLTVV.